This T cell receptor (beta chain) emerged from a study of response to subunit inactivated influenza vaccine. In germline, CDR1 is SGHRS, CDR2 YFSETQ. V shed 2 bases and J shed 1 base, with 18 bases lying between them. The CDR3 covers 18 residues. One entry per CDR3 protein results from TCRdb running MiXCR on the RT-PCR reads. Of more than 700,000 distinct CDR3 sequences in the sample, less than 25% are singletons; the top ten hold about a tenth. Sequenced material: PBMCs from blood, taken 5 days after vaccination. The clonotype originates from a man in his fifties who received an inactivated influenza vaccine. The chain recombines TRBV5-1 with TRBJ2-2; D may be TRBD1 (6 bases). The chain's CDR3 is CASSFTGLVALNTGELFF. For the CDR3, the DNA is TGCGCCAGCAGCTTTACAGGGCTGGTTGCTTTGAACACCGGGGAGCTGTTTTTT.